Listed below are T cell receptor beta chains from one sample, sequenced in a study of T cells after posttransplantation cyclophosphamide. Using immunoSEQ multiplex PCR, the repertoire was profiled, and TCRdb retains in-frame clones only, with some absent. The table records some 15,000 clones, 77% of them present only once. The material was CD8+ T cells sorted from PBMCs, obtained 1,700 to 2,000 days after a stem cell transplant with posttransplant cyclophosphamide. The receptor set was obtained from a female patient in her thirties or forties who received an allogeneic stem cell transplant from a related donor, was CMV-positive, and had no GVHD. Some of the T cells may derive from the graft donor. Both conserved end residues are part of each CDR3. The D gene is left open where the match is weak. Size tells how often a clone was seen (once, few, many) or the class of an expanded clone, and some rows leave it out.

TRBV5-1	.	16	.	TRBJ1-4	CASSLEGGHANEKLFF	TGCGCCAGCAGCTTGGAGGGCGGACATGCGAATGAAAAACTGTTTTTT
TRBV6-1	.	17	.	TRBJ1-6	CASSGSGWPSYNSPLHF	TGTGCCAGCAGTGGATCAGGGTGGCCCTCCTATAATTCACCCCTCCACTTT
TRBV10-3	.	13	.	TRBJ2-7	CAIRSDSGYEQYF	TGTGCCATCAGGTCGGACAGTGGCTACGAGCAGTACTTC
TRBV6-6	.	15	TRBD1	TRBJ1-5	CASRSQGAGNQPQHF	TGTGCCAGCAGAAGCCAGGGGGCAGGCAATCAGCCCCAGCATTTT
TRBV7-9	.	16	.	TRBJ1-5	CASSLVGGEGNQPQHF	TGTGCCAGCAGCTTAGTTGGGGGCGAGGGCAATCAGCCCCAGCATTTT
TRBV11-2	.	15	.	TRBJ2-7	CASSSSNRDSYEQYF	TGTGCCAGCAGCTCGTCAAACAGGGACTCCTACGAGCAGTACTTC
TRBV7-9	.	14	.	TRBJ2-1	CASSLLPRVDEQFF	TGTGCCAGCAGCTTATTGCCCAGGGTCGATGAGCAGTTCTTC
TRBV29-1	.	15	TRBD1	TRBJ2-1	CSVELGQFAYNEQFF	TGCAGCGTTGAATTGGGACAGTTCGCCTACAATGAGCAGTTCTTC
TRBV4-1	.	16	TRBD2	TRBJ2-1	CASSQLGLQTYNEQFF	TGCGCCAGCAGCCAACTGGGACTACAGACTTACAATGAGCAGTTCTTC
TRBV27	medium-sized	14	TRBD1	TRBJ2-1	CASSPTGQYNEQFF	TGTGCCAGCAGTCCAACGGGACAGTACAATGAGCAGTTCTTC
TRBV11-1	.	15	TRBD2	TRBJ2-1	CASSPSGGAHYEQFF	TGTGCCAGCAGCCCGAGCGGGGGGGCCCATTATGAGCAGTTCTTC
TRBV7-6	.	13	.	TRBJ2-7	CASSSFDSYEQYF	TGTGCCAGCAGTTCTTTTGACAGCTACGAGCAGTACTTC
TRBV4-3	few	16	.	TRBJ2-3	CASSQEGVGGTDTQYF	TGCGCCAGCAGCCAAGAAGGGGTCGGAGGCACAGATACGCAGTATTTT
TRBV28	medium-sized	15	.	TRBJ2-2	CASRPTTGSTGELFF	TGTGCCAGCAGGCCTACAACAGGGAGCACCGGGGAGCTGTTTTTT
TRBV27	.	14	.	TRBJ2-5	CASSLLGVGETQYF	TGTGCCAGCAGTTTATTGGGAGTCGGGGAGACCCAGTACTTC
TRBV7-9	.	11	.	TRBJ1-1	CASDKNTEAFF	TGTGCCTCCGACAAGAACACTGAAGCTTTCTTT
TRBV4-3	.	14	.	TRBJ2-7	CASSQGTDNYEQYF	TGCGCCAGCAGCCAAGGGACAGACAACTACGAGCAGTACTTC
TRBV18	.	15	.	TRBJ1-2	CASSPPGSRNYGYTF	TGTGCCAGCTCACCACCGGGCTCCCGCAACTATGGCTACACCTTC
TRBV5-4	few	15	TRBD1	TRBJ1-5	CASSEGTGLNQPQHF	TGTGCCAGCAGCGAAGGGACAGGGCTCAATCAGCCCCAGCATTTT
TRBV5-1	.	15	TRBD1	TRBJ2-7	CASNAEQGPPYEQYF	TGCGCCAGCAATGCAGAACAGGGGCCTCCCTACGAGCAGTACTTC
TRBV21-1	few	17	.	TRBJ2-3	CASSKEVQDRGTTTQYF	TGTGCCAGCAGCAAAGAGGTTCAAGACAGGGGGACAACGACGCAGTATTTT
TRBV6-5	.	13	TRBD1	TRBJ1-1	CASSYTGGTEAFF	TGTGCCAGCAGTTACACAGGGGGGACTGAAGCTTTCTTT
TRBV27	.	14	TRBD1	TRBJ2-2	CASSLNRGPGELFF	TGTGCCAGCAGTTTAAACAGGGGGCCCGGGGAGCTGTTTTTT
TRBV10-3	.	17	.	TRBJ1-4	CAISEPPSGEGAEKLFF	TGTGCCATCAGTGAGCCGCCTTCGGGGGAAGGGGCTGAAAAACTGTTTTTT
TRBV9	.	17	.	TRBJ1-3	CASSVDTTGSFGNTIYF	TGTGCCAGCAGCGTAGACACCACAGGGTCCTTTGGAAACACCATATATTTT
TRBV4-1	.	15	TRBD1	TRBJ1-2	CASSPWTGGYYGYTF	TGCGCCAGCAGCCCCTGGACAGGGGGCTACTATGGCTACACCTTC
TRBV19	.	15	.	TRBJ2-4	CATTNPRSPKNIQYF	TGTGCCACTACGAACCCCCGGAGCCCCAAAAACATTCAGTACTTC
TRBV9	.	13	.	TRBJ2-7	CASSVTDTYEQYF	TGTGCCAGCAGCGTGACAGATACCTACGAGCAGTACTTC
TRBV28	.	15	TRBD1	TRBJ1-4	CASSSGQGRDEKLFF	TGTGCCAGCAGTTCGGGACAGGGAAGGGATGAAAAACTGTTTTTT
TRBV9	.	17	TRBD2	TRBJ2-7	CASSVSTSGGDLDEQYF	TGTGCCAGCAGCGTATCAACTAGCGGGGGTGACCTTGACGAGCAGTACTTC
TRBV7-8	.	17	.	TRBJ1-1	CASSLAGRGLMDTEAFF	TGTGCCAGCAGCTTAGCTGGGCGGGGGCTGATGGACACTGAAGCTTTCTTT
TRBV5-8	.	18	.	TRBJ1-1	CASSLWGRSEAKNTEAFF	TGTGCCAGCAGCTTGTGGGGGCGGTCAGAAGCCAAAAACACTGAAGCTTTCTTT
TRBV7-2	few	15	.	TRBJ2-5	CASSFVIWGEETQYF	TGTGCCAGCAGCTTCGTGATCTGGGGGGAAGAGACCCAGTACTTC
TRBV4-3	.	15	.	TRBJ1-2	CASSQDGTGFFGYTF	TGCGCCAGCAGCCAAGATGGCACGGGTTTTTTTGGCTACACCTTC
TRBV5-1	.	17	.	TRBJ2-1	CASSLWMPGRDNNEQFF	TGCGCCAGCAGCTTGTGGATGCCTGGCCGGGATAACAATGAGCAGTTCTTC
TRBV4-1	.	14	TRBD1	TRBJ2-7	CASSHSTGNYEQYF	TGCGCCAGCAGCCACTCGACAGGGAATTACGAGCAGTACTTC
TRBV7-2	.	13	TRBD2	TRBJ2-7	CASSLGGGYEQYF	TGTGCCAGCAGCTTAGGGGGGGGTTACGAGCAGTACTTC
TRBV27	.	14	.	TRBJ2-7	CASSLSAGTYEQYF	TGTGCCAGCAGTTTATCGGCAGGGACCTACGAGCAGTACTTC
TRBV7-9	once	17	TRBD2	TRBJ2-3	CASSSGLAGGITDTQYF	TGTGCCAGCAGCTCGGGACTAGCGGGGGGCATCACAGATACGCAGTATTTT
TRBV13	.	14	TRBD1	TRBJ2-7	CASSPPDRGYEQYF	TGTGCCAGCAGCCCGCCGGACAGGGGCTACGAGCAGTACTTC
TRBV6-5	.	15	.	TRBJ2-6	CASSLRHSGANVLTF	TGTGCCAGCAGTTTGAGGCACTCTGGGGCCAACGTCCTGACTTTC